The 15 T cell receptor beta chains reported below all come from one sample, sequenced in a study of blood T cell repertoires in COVID-19. Clones were read by immunoSEQ multiplex PCR, and TCRdb kept only the in-frame ones, dropping some. The sample shows some 72,000 clones, 80% to 90% of them seen only once. The sample taken for sequencing was peripheral blood. The receptors come from a man in his sixties with acute or convalescent COVID-19.

The sample holds a few counts of this clone. The chain is built from TRBV3-1 (or the pseudogene TRBV3-2) and TRBJ1-1, with D possibly matching TRBD1 (5 bases). Germline-derived CDR1 and CDR2 are LGHDT and YNNKEL (reference sequence). V lost 1 base, J lost 12 bases, and 21 bases lay in between. The length of the CDR3 is 15 residues. The CDR3 DNA sequence: TGTGCCAGCAGCCAAGGGACTAGGGTGGGGCGCATAACTTTCTTT. It translates to CASSQGTRVGRITFF.

In regard to this clone: This same CDR3 is encoded by further DNA sequences in the sample. The rearrangement uses TRBV9 and TRBJ2-2; TRBD2 agrees at 10 bases. The junction had 9 bases not matched to a gene; V was cut back by 4 bases and J by 3 bases. This CDR3 is 17 amino acids long. Per germline, CDR1 SGDLS and CDR2 YYNGEE. The CDR3 is CASSIIAGGPDTGELFF. For the CDR3, the DNA is TGTGCCAGCAGCATTATAGCGGGGGGCCCCGACACCGGGGAGCTGTTTTTT. Using reference TRBV9 and TRBJ2-2 for the parts outside the CDR3, the full variable domain is DSGVTQTPKHLITATGQRVTLRCSPRSGDLSVYWYQQSLDQGLQFLIQYYNGEERAKGNILERFSAQQFPDLHSELNLSSLELGDSALYFCASSIIAGGPDTGELFFGEGSRLTVL.

V is TRBV20-1 and J is TRBJ2-5, with TRBD2 as a possible D gene (6 bases). With 7 bases removed from V and 3 bases from J, the gap between germline ends came to 9 bases. The CDR3 extends over 11 amino acids. Per the germline V gene, CDR1 is DFQATT and CDR2 is SNEGSKA (reference sequence). CDR3 amino acids: CSVQREETQYF. The CDR3 DNA sequence: TGCAGTGTTCAGCGGGAAGAGACCCAGTACTTC.

V gene TRBV7-2 combines with J gene TRBJ2-5, with 7 bases aligning to TRBD2. This CDR3 region has 14 residues. From germline, CDR1 is SGHTA and CDR2 FQGNSA. V lost 4 bases to trimming and J lost 2 bases; unmatched junction nucleotides: 4. The CDR3 is CASSSSGIQETQYF. The DNA of the CDR3 is TGTGCCAGCAGCTCTAGCGGAATACAAGAGACCCAGTACTTC.

The CDR3 nucleotides are TGCGCCAGCAGGGGGGCGACTAGCGGGACAGAGACCCAGTACTTC. Its protein product is CASRGATSGTETQYF. The chain links TRBV5-1 to TRBJ2-5; 11 nucleotides agree with TRBD2. Germline CDR1 is SGHRS and CDR2 is YFSETQ. The V and J ends lost 5 bases and 4 bases, in that order; junction bases with no gene match: 7. This CDR3 comprises 15 residues.

The rearrangement uses TRBV29-1 and TRBJ1-1; no clear D gene. This CDR3 region has 12 residues. Germline CDR1 reads SQVTM; CDR2 reads ANQGSEA. Trimming took 7 bases from V and 1 from J, leaving 10 bases between them. The DNA for the CDR3 is TGCAGCGCTGGACGGGAGAACACTGAAGCTTTCTTT. It encodes CSAGRENTEAFF.

Only a few counts were recorded for this clone. This chain joins TRBV19 and TRBJ2-2; D is perhaps TRBD2 (6 bases). The V gene's germline CDR1 is LNHDA and CDR2 SQIVND (reference sequence). The CDR3 covers 14 residues. Trimming pared 6 bases from V and 4 bases from J, leaving 12 bases between. The CDR3 DNA reads TGTGCCAGTAGGAGGCGGGATGGCACCGGGGAGCTGTTTTTT. Its protein is CASRRRDGTGELFF.

Note on this clone: Other DNA sequences in this sample translate to the same CDR3. This chain links TRBV6-2 or TRBV6-3 with TRBJ2-7; the match to TRBD1 covers 7 bases. Looked up from germline, CDR1 is MNHEY and CDR2 is SVGEGT. There are 16 residues in the CDR3. V was pared by 4 bases and J by 1 base, with 10 bases of the junction left unmatched. CDR3 in DNA: TGTGCCAGCAGTTTCTATCTAGCAGGGGGATCCTACGAGCAGTACTTC. It is translated as CASSFYLAGGSYEQYF.

The genes are TRBV5-1 and TRBJ1-4, with D perhaps TRBD1 (6 bases). This CDR3 has 14 amino acids. Germline V gene lookup returns CDR1 SGHRS and CDR2 YFSETQ. The V gene lost 1 base and the J gene lost 8 bases, with 12 bases spanning the gap. The CDR3 bases are TGCGCCAGCAGCTTGTCAGGGGATCGGGAAAAACTGTTTTTT. Residues: CASSLSGDREKLFF.

In its sample, this clone was seen many times. The rearrangement links TRBV19 to TRBJ1-1; 10 nucleotides match TRBD1. CDR1 LNHDA and CDR2 SQIVND come from the germline V gene (reference sequence). Trimming at V came to 3 bases and at J to 3 bases, leaving 1 base not matched to a gene. This CDR3 contains 14 residues. The CDR3 sequence: CASSMGQGYTEAFF. The CDR3 bases are TGTGCCAGTAGTATGGGACAGGGGTACACTGAAGCTTTCTTT. Full variable domain (rest looked up from reference TRBV19 and TRBJ1-1): DGGITQSPKYLFRKEGQNVTLSCEQNLNHDAMYWYRQDPGQGLRLIYYSQIVNDFQKGDIAEGYSVSREKKESFPLTVTSAQKNPTAFYLCASSMGQGYTEAFFGQGTRLTVV.

The CDR3 DNA reads as TGTGCCTGGAGTCAAGTAAGGGACACCTTAGCCAAAAACATTCAGTACTTC. Translating gives CAWSQVRDTLAKNIQYF. This chain links TRBV30 with TRBJ2-4; D might be TRBD1 (6 bases). Trimming stripped 2 bases from V and 0 bases from J, with 17 bases between. The germline V gene encodes CDR1 GTSNPN and CDR2 SVGIG (reference sequence). CDR3 length: 17 residues.

V gene TRBV11-2 combines with J gene TRBJ2-5; D is possibly TRBD1 (6 bases). Germline CDR1 SGHAT, CDR2 FQNNGV. Trimming left V 6 bases short and J 3 bases short, with 8 bases between. The CDR3 extends over 12 amino acids. The CDR3 sequence: CASSYREETQYF. CDR3 DNA: TGTGCCAGCAGTTACAGGGAAGAGACCCAGTACTTC.

The rearrangement links TRBV29-1 to TRBJ2-1; no reliable D call. This CDR3 spans 13 amino acids. Germline-derived CDR1 and CDR2 are SQVTM and ANQGSEA. V was cut by 2 bases and J by 1 base, with 6 bases left in between. The CDR3 spells CSVEQVSYNEQFF. The CDR3 DNA reads as TGCAGCGTTGAACAGGTATCCTACAATGAGCAGTTCTTC.

This clone was detected only a few times. The chain combines TRBV9 with TRBJ2-1, with D possibly TRBD1 on 5 matching bases. This CDR3 comprises 15 residues. V was pared by 4 bases and J by 4 bases, with 15 bases between. Germline CDR1 and CDR2: SGDLS and YYNGEE. The CDR3 spells CASSTGDSFYNEQFF. The CDR3 DNA reads as TGTGCCAGCAGCACCGGAGACAGCTTTTACAATGAGCAGTTCTTC.

CDR3 in DNA: TGTGCCAGCAGCCAAGACGGGCGGGGCTTACCTAGAGAGACCCAGTACTTC. It is translated as CASSQDGRGLPRETQYF. V and J are TRBV14 and TRBJ2-5, with D possibly being TRBD2 (6 bases). There are 17 residues in the CDR3. With 0 bases removed from V and 4 bases from J, the gap between germline ends came to 18 bases. Germline V gene sequence: CDR1 SGHDN, CDR2 FVKESK.